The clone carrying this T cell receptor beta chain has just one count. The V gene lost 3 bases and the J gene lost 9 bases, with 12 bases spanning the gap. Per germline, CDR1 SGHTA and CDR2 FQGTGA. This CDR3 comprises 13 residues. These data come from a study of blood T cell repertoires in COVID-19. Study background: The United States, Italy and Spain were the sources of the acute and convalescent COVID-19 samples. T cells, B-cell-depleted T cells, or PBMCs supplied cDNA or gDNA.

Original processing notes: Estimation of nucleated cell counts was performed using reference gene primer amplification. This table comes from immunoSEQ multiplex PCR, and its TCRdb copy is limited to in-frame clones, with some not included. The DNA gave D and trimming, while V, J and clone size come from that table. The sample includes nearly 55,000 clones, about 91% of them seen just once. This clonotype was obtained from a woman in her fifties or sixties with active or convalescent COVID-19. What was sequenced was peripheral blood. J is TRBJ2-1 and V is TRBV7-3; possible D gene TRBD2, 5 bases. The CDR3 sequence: CASSLDSIGEQFF. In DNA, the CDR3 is TGTGCCAGCAGCTTGGACTCTATCGGTGAGCAGTTCTTC. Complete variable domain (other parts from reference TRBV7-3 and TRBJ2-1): GAGVSQTPSNKVTEKGKYVELRCDPISGHTALYWYRQSLGQGPEFLIYFQGTGAADDSGLPNDRFFAVRPEGSVSTLKIQRTERGDSAVYLCASSLDSIGEQFFGPGTRLTVL.